The 20 T cell receptor beta chains below were found in one sample sequenced in a study of T cells expressing NK-cell markers (TCRdb year 2020). The library was prepared using 5' RACE. Reads for this sample came from an Illumina HiSeq 2000. TCRdb reprocessed the public reads and reports one entry per CDR3 protein sequence, without DNA. The sample has roughly 390,000 distinct CDR3 sequences on record. The ten most abundant clones make up 5.2% of the sample. The sequencing input was blood T cells: a sorted CD56 or NKG2C T cell subset, CD4+ or CD8+ T cells, or bulk PBMC T cells (not recorded which). The source of these receptors is a man between 18 and 69 years old in good health.

J is TRBJ1-6 and V is TRBV9; as DNA is missing, the TRBD1 call by TCRdb cannot be tested. CDR1 is SGDLS and CDR2 is YYNGEE in the germline V gene. This CDR3 comprises 13 residues. The CDR3 here is CASSVQGDSPLHF.

The chain employs TRBV12-3 or TRBV12-4 and TRBJ1-4; with no DNA, the TCRdb D assignment of TRBD1 cannot be verified. The CDR3 spans 15 residues. This CDR3 reads CASSLSGQGNEKLFF.

The V call is TRBV7-9, the J call TRBJ2-1. This CDR3 spans 16 amino acids. The V gene's germline CDR1 is SEHNR and CDR2 FQNEAQ (reference sequence). Here the CDR3 reads CASSLGGFKSYNEQFF.

The chain couples TRBV30 to TRBJ2-5; TCRdb picks TRBD1, but there is no DNA to check that call. The CDR3 has 11 amino acids. Germline CDR1 GTSNPN, CDR2 SVGIG (reference sequence). CDR3 residues: CASVQGKTQYF.

This chain joins TRBV29-1 and TRBJ1-1; absent DNA, TCRdb's TRBD1 call cannot be checked. Per the germline V gene, CDR1 is SQVTM and CDR2 is ANQGSEA. This CDR3 contains 14 residues. The CDR3 protein is CSVRGRGWDTEAFF.

The V gene is TRBV5-1, the J gene TRBJ2-2; the TCRdb call, TRBD1, lacks DNA for checking. Per the germline V gene, CDR1 is SGHRS and CDR2 is YFSETQ. The CDR3 is made up of 18 amino acids. The CDR3 reads CASSLPRSGTANTGELFF.

The rearrangement links TRBV6-1 to TRBJ2-3; as DNA is missing, the TRBD1 call by TCRdb cannot be tested. Germline loops: CDR1 MNHNS, CDR2 SASEGT. This CDR3 region has 15 residues. The CDR3 sequence is CASREGGQDTDTQYF.

The chain links TRBV7-8 to TRBJ1-3. The CDR3 length is 15 residues. Germline lookup yields CDR1 SGHVS and CDR2 FQNEAQ. The CDR3 loop is CASSLAADSGNTIYF.

This chain's CDR3 is CATSRDRPGGRTDTQYF. The rearrangement uses TRBV15 and TRBJ2-3; the TRBD1 assignment by TCRdb is unverifiable without DNA. Germline CDR1 LNHNV, CDR2 YYDKDF (reference sequence). There are 17 residues in the CDR3.

This rearrangement joins TRBV3-1 to TRBJ1-2. Germline V gene lookup returns CDR1 LGHDT and CDR2 YNNKEL (reference sequence). The CDR3 contains 16 residues. CDR3 protein: CASSQVGQGPNYGYTF.

The genes are TRBV7-9 and TRBJ2-3. Germline lookup yields CDR1 SEHNR and CDR2 FQNEAQ (reference sequence). The CDR3 loop spans 14 amino acids. The CDR3 protein is CASSGFGVQDTQYF.

The CDR3 protein is CASSLVRSSTDTQYF. The V call is TRBV7-3, the J call TRBJ2-3. This CDR3 spans 15 amino acids. CDR1 SGHTA and CDR2 FQGTGA come from the germline V gene.

The chain has TRBV27 and TRBJ2-5; the D call of TRBD1 rests on TCRdb alone, since no DNA is present to check it. Germline CDR1 is MNHEY and CDR2 is SMNVEV (reference sequence). CDR3 size: 14 residues. The CDR3 loop is CASSLTGYGETQYF.

This chain joins TRBV20-1 and TRBJ2-7; the D gene TCRdb calls, TRBD1, cannot be checked with no DNA. This CDR3 has 11 amino acids. Germline CDR1 and CDR2: DFQATT and SNEGSKA (reference sequence). CDR3 in amino acids: CSASLRGEQYF.

The gene calls are TRBV12-3 or TRBV12-4 and TRBJ2-5; TCRdb indicates TRBD1, and absent DNA this call remains unverified. The CDR3 has 15 residues. CDR3 loop: CASSLRDRGIETQYF.

The chain carries TRBV7-9 and TRBJ1-1; checking the TCRdb D call of TRBD1 is not possible without DNA. CDR1 and CDR2 from the germline V gene are SEHNR and FQNEAQ (reference sequence). CDR3 length: 16 residues. The CDR3 reads CASSAPPGRTFTEAFF.

The gene calls are TRBV6-1 and TRBJ2-5; no DNA is available, so the TRBD1 call from TCRdb remains unchecked. The CDR3 covers 14 residues. The germline V gene encodes CDR1 MNHNS and CDR2 SASEGT. CDR3: CASRAPGTGGTQYF.

The CDR3 loop reads CASRDRRISYNEQFF. The chain carries TRBV19 and TRBJ2-1; the D gene TCRdb calls, TRBD1, cannot be checked with no DNA. Germline-derived CDR1 and CDR2 are LNHDA and SQIVND (reference sequence). The CDR3 has 15 amino acids.

V and J are TRBV7-2 and TRBJ2-3; TCRdb's assignment of TRBD1 cannot be checked, as there is no DNA. Germline loops: CDR1 SGHTA, CDR2 FQGNSA. The CDR3 length is 16 residues. CDR3 protein: CASSRPPQGRSDTQYF.

The chain recombines TRBV2 with TRBJ2-7; TCRdb selects TRBD1, and the lack of DNA leaves this call unchecked. This CDR3 is built from 17 residues. The germline CDR1 and CDR2 sequences are SNHLY and FYNNEI. This CDR3 is CASSAPGGGGSVWEQYF.